A selection of T cell receptor beta chains follows, all from one sample in a study of PD-1 blockade in classical Hodgkin lymphoma. TCRdb keeps only in-frame clones here, not all; method: immunoSEQ multiplex PCR. The repertoire holds tens of thousands of clones, with 70% to 90% as singletons. This specimen was peripheral blood mononuclear cells (PBMCs), taken before the fourth cycle of nivolumab. Source of these receptors: a human donor with classical Hodgkin lymphoma. CDR3s include the opening cysteine and the closing phenylalanine or tryptophan. Each record gives: D gene, V gene, J gene, CDR3 protein, CDR3 DNA. D genes are given only for firm matches.

>.|TRBV5-1|TRBJ2-7
CASSSAGFNYEQYF
TGCGCCAGCAGTTCGGCAGGTTTTAACTACGAGCAGTACTTC
>.|TRBV11-2|TRBJ2-5
CASSLDYGVGETQYF
TGTGCCAGCAGCTTAGACTACGGCGTCGGGGAGACCCAGTACTTC
>.|TRBV2|TRBJ1-2
CASTQGRGFGGYTF
TGTGCCAGCACCCAAGGGAGAGGGTTCGGTGGCTACACCTTC
>.|TRBV9|TRBJ2-5
CASSLTSSQTQYF
TGTGCCAGCAGCCTCACTAGTTCCCAGACCCAGTACTTC
>TRBD2|TRBV5-1|TRBJ2-5
CASSSKTGLNAGETQYF
TGCGCCAGCAGCTCAAAAACGGGACTAAACGCGGGGGAGACCCAGTACTTC
>TRBD1|TRBV5-1|TRBJ2-3
CASSPQGVSTDTQYF
TGCGCCAGCAGCCCCCAGGGGGTGAGCACAGATACGCAGTATTTT
>TRBD1|TRBV29-1|TRBJ1-1
CSVQRDRATFDFF
TGCAGCGTTCAGAGGGACAGAGCGACATTCGATTTCTTT
>TRBD2|TRBV5-1|TRBJ2-5
CASGAGTSGTPQETQYF
TGCGCCAGCGGTGCCGGGACTAGCGGAACACCTCAAGAGACCCAGTACTTC
>.|TRBV5-5|TRBJ1-2
CASSPWLDKSNYGYTF
TGTGCCAGCAGCCCGTGGTTGGACAAGTCTAACTATGGCTACACCTTC
>TRBD1|TRBV29-1|TRBJ1-1
CSVPTGQNTEAFF
TGCAGCGTTCCGACAGGGCAGAACACTGAAGCTTTCTTT
>TRBD1|TRBV5-1|TRBJ1-3
CASSFRQGANTIYF
TGCGCCAGCAGCTTCCGACAGGGGGCTAACACCATATATTTT